Presented here are 27 T cell receptor beta chains from one specimen sequenced in a study of early T cells in non-severe SARS-CoV-2 infection. TCRdb redid the calling of the 5' RACE reads with MiXCR, one entry per CDR3 protein. The sample lists about 60,000 distinct CDR3 sequences, 10% to 15% occurring once. The source material was whole blood. These receptors came from an adult who was a healthcare worker with PCR-confirmed SARS-CoV-2 infection or an uninfected control (not recorded which).

The table lists this clonotype with a few counts. V and J are TRBV4-3 and TRBJ2-2, with D tentatively TRBD1 (6 bases). The CDR3 loop spans 17 amino acids. Germline CDR1 reads LGHNA; CDR2 reads YSLEER. V lost 2 bases and J lost 5, with 18 bases in between. CDR3 DNA sequence: TGCGCCAGCAGCCAAACCTGGGGGCTACCTAATACCGGGGAGCTGTTTTTT. Amino acids: CASSQTWGLPNTGELFF.

In this sample, this clonotype turned up a few times. The DNA for the CDR3 is TGTGCTAGTGGTTCCTTGGGGACGGTCTCCTACGAGCAGTACTTC. Translated: CASGSLGTVSYEQYF. The V call is TRBV12-5, the J call TRBJ2-7; D tentatively reads TRBD1 or TRBD2 (5 bases each). CDR3 length: 15 residues. Germline V CDR1 and CDR2: LGHNT, FRNRAP. The V end was cut by 4 bases, the J end by 0 bases, with 13 bases between. The whole variable domain, remainder taken from reference TRBV12-5 and TRBJ2-7, is DARVTQTPRHKVTEMGQEVTMRCQPILGHNTVFWYRQTMMQGLELLAYFRNRAPLDDSGMPKDRFSAEMPDATLATLKIQPSEPRDSAVYFCASGSLGTVSYEQYFGPGTRLTVT.

This clonotype has a handful of counts. The chain is built from TRBV6-4 and TRBJ2-1; 13 nucleotides agree with TRBD2. CDR3 length equals 15 residues. The germline V gene has CDR1 MRHNA and CDR2 SNTAGT. Trimming took 2 bases from V and 6 from J; bases not matched to a gene: 1. The CDR3 is CASSDTSGGANEQFF. CDR3 DNA: TGTGCCAGCAGTGACACTAGCGGGGGGGCCAATGAGCAGTTCTTC.

This rearrangement joins TRBV12-3 or TRBV12-4 to TRBJ1-2; 9 bases fit TRBD1. The CDR3 spans 15 residues. V trimming: 2 bases; J trimming: 4 bases; junction bases outside the gene matches: 5. The CDR3 loop is CASSLRATGGYGYTF. CDR3 DNA sequence: TGTGCCAGCAGTTTAAGAGCGACAGGGGGCTATGGCTACACCTTC.

This clonotype appeared many times. This sequence joins TRBV6-1 and TRBJ2-7; TRBD2 matches at 7 bases. V shed 7 bases and J 4 bases; nucleotides not matched to a gene: 10. CDR3 size: 14 residues. The germline gives CDR1 MNHNS, CDR2 SASEGT. CDR3 residues: CASIWRERKYEQYF. DNA of the CDR3: TGTGCCAGCATTTGGCGGGAGCGAAAGTACGAGCAGTACTTC.

The table lists this clonotype with a few counts. CDR3 amino acids: CASSLATGDGYTF. CDR3 bases: TGTGCCAGCAGCTTAGCTACAGGCGATGGCTACACCTTC. J is TRBJ1-2 and V is TRBV7-2, with a weak D call TRBD1 (5 bases). The CDR3 is 13 residues long. In germline, CDR1 is SGHTA, CDR2 FQGNSA. V dropped 0 bases and J dropped 6 bases, with 8 bases sitting between them.

The table lists this clonotype with a few counts. An end of the junction does not agree with germline; a read error may underlie this. The V gene is TRBV4-1, the J gene TRBJ2-1; 11 bases align to TRBD2. This CDR3 is 15 amino acids long. Per the germline V gene, CDR1 is MGHRA and CDR2 is YSYEKL. The CDR3 DNA follows: TGCGCCAGCAGCCAAGGCCTAGCGGGAGGACCGGCCCGGGTCTTC. This codes for CASSQGLAGGPARVF.

This clonotype occurred a few times. The chain is built from TRBV20-1 and TRBJ2-7; TRBD1 is a possible D gene (6 bases). CDR3 size: 14 residues. V lost 3 bases and J 0 bases, leaving 12 bases between the germline ends. Germline loops: CDR1 DFQATT, CDR2 SNEGSKA (reference sequence). The CDR3 protein is CSASLYRDSYEQYF. The CDR3 DNA is TGCAGTGCTAGTCTCTACAGGGACTCCTACGAGCAGTACTTC.

This clonotype occurred a few times. The chain has TRBV18 and TRBJ2-7, with D possibly TRBD2 on 6 matching bases. Germline V gene sequence: CDR1 KGHSH, CDR2 LQKENI. V shed 3 bases and J shed 3 bases, with 12 bases lying between them. This CDR3 has 14 residues. The CDR3 sequence is CASSPGLLSYEQYF. The CDR3 DNA sequence: TGTGCCAGCTCACCGGGACTGCTAAGCTACGAGCAGTACTTC.

This clonotype was found many times. The chain has TRBV6-6 and TRBJ1-4; 7 bases agree with TRBD1. This CDR3 is 15 amino acids long. V was clipped by 4 bases and J by 8 bases; unmatched bases: 10. CDR1 is MNHNY and CDR2 is SVGAGI in the germline V gene (reference sequence). The CDR3 region is CASSLPQGTGEKLFF. The CDR3 DNA sequence: TGTGCCAGCAGTTTACCACAGGGGACTGGCGAAAAACTGTTTTTT.

This clonotype has only one observation. The V call is TRBV30, the J call TRBJ1-1, with D tentatively TRBD1 (5 bases). Germline V gene sequence: CDR1 GTSNPN, CDR2 SVGIG (reference sequence). Trimming pared 0 bases from V and 8 bases from J, leaving 7 bases between. This CDR3 spans 11 amino acids. This chain's CDR3 is CAWSVWGEAFF. DNA for the CDR3: TGTGCCTGGAGTGTATGGGGGGAAGCTTTCTTT.

The chain couples TRBV5-1 to TRBJ2-5; D might be TRBD2 (7 bases). The CDR3 is 15 amino acids. The V end lost 0 bases, the J end lost 1 base, and 10 bases lay between the germline ends. CDR1 SGHRS and CDR2 YFSETQ come from the germline V gene. CDR3 amino acids: CASSLAGGFQETQYF. CDR3 bases: TGCGCCAGCAGCTTGGCGGGGGGCTTCCAAGAGACCCAGTACTTC. Full variable domain (outside the CDR3, taken from reference TRBV5-1 and TRBJ2-5): KAGVTQTPRYLIKTRGQQVTLSCSPISGHRSVSWYQQTPGQGLQFLFEYFSETQRNKGNFPGRFSGRQFSNSRSEMNVSTLELGDSALYLCASSLAGGFQETQYFGPGTRLLVL.

This clonotype was recorded at least ten times. The rearrangement uses TRBV7-3 and TRBJ2-1; no reliable D call. Trimming took off 0 bases at V and 10 bases at J, with 19 bases between the two ends. Per the germline V gene, CDR1 is SGHTA and CDR2 is FQGTGA. This CDR3 is 16 amino acids long. CDR3 protein: CASSLTPSLRAQEQFF. CDR3 in DNA: TGTGCCAGCAGCTTAACCCCTTCCCTCCGAGCCCAAGAGCAGTTCTTC. Full variable domain (remainder filled in from reference TRBV7-3 and TRBJ2-1): GAGVSQTPSNKVTEKGKYVELRCDPISGHTALYWYRQSLGQGPEFLIYFQGTGAADDSGLPNDRFFAVRPEGSVSTLKIQRTERGDSAVYLCASSLTPSLRAQEQFFGPGTRLTVL.

This clonotype was picked up many times. The chain combines TRBV27 with TRBJ1-6; D remains unclear. V lost 9 bases, J lost 5 bases, and 14 bases lay in between. CDR3 length: 14 amino acids. Looked up from germline, CDR1 is MNHEY and CDR2 is SMNVEV (reference sequence). Here the CDR3 reads CASSDASDNSPLHF. For the CDR3, the DNA is TGTGCCAGTTCGGACGCCTCGGATAATTCACCCCTCCACTTT.

This clonotype was detected a few times. Likely a read error: the CDR3 ends without its conserved phenylalanine or tryptophan. V usage is TRBV3-1 and J usage is TRBJ2-2, with D unresolved. Trimming stripped 2 bases from V and 0 bases from J, with 10 bases between. This CDR3 comprises 16 residues. The germline gives CDR1 LGHDT, CDR2 YNNKEL (reference sequence). CDR3 residues: CASSQRPGTNTGELFL. CDR3 coding DNA: TGTGCCAGCAGCCAACGACCGGGTACGAACACCGGGGAGCTGTTTCTT.

The chain couples TRBV9 to TRBJ2-7; weak D call: TRBD1 (5 bases). The CDR3 loop spans 14 amino acids. Germline CDR1 and CDR2: SGDLS and YYNGEE. Trimming shortened V by 2 bases and J by 3 bases, and 12 bases separated the two germline ends. This CDR3 reads CASSVAWGDYEQYF. CDR3 nucleotide sequence: TGTGCCAGCAGCGTGGCGTGGGGCGACTACGAGCAGTACTTC.

This chain joins TRBV18 and TRBJ1-1; 7 bases map to TRBD1. J gave up 5 bases and V 5 bases, and 8 bases lay outside the gene matches. From germline, CDR1 is KGHSH and CDR2 LQKENI. CDR3 length equals 14 residues. In DNA form, the CDR3 reads TGTGCCAGCTCAATACAGGGGAGGGAGACTGAAGCTTTCTTT. This encodes CASSIQGRETEAFF.

The table lists this clonotype with a few counts. V usage is TRBV30 and J usage is TRBJ1-3; no clear D. Germline V gene lookup returns CDR1 GTSNPN and CDR2 SVGIG (reference sequence). Trimming left V 2 bases short and J 9 bases short, with 11 bases between. The CDR3 runs 12 residues. The CDR3: CAWSHVTSTIYF. For the CDR3, the DNA is TGTGCCTGGAGTCATGTTACGTCCACCATATATTTT.

This clonotype was counted between two and nine times. This chain uses TRBV28 with TRBJ2-1; a weak D match, TRBD2 (6 bases). CDR1 MDHEN and CDR2 SYDVKM come from the germline V gene. The V end lost 7 bases, the J end lost 0 bases, and 13 bases lay between the germline ends. The CDR3 contains 15 residues. The CDR3: CASTEGGVSYNEQFF. CDR3 in DNA: TGTGCCAGCACCGAAGGAGGGGTCTCCTACAATGAGCAGTTCTTC.

In this sample, this clonotype turned up a few times. The genes are TRBV5-4 and TRBJ1-2; D is undetermined. Trimming removed 4 bases from V and 4 bases from J, with 17 bases in between. The length of the CDR3 is 15 residues. Germline V gene sequence: CDR1 SGHNT, CDR2 YYREEE (reference sequence). DNA for the CDR3: TGTGCCAGCAGCACGAAAAGTTTGCCCGGCTATGGCTACACCTTC. Its translation: CASSTKSLPGYGYTF.

This clonotype has ten or more counts. This sequence joins TRBV5-1 and TRBJ2-1; D ambiguous. Trimming removed 0 bases from V and 7 bases from J, with 11 bases in between. The V gene's germline CDR1 is SGHRS and CDR2 YFSETQ. The CDR3 is 14 residues long. CDR3 DNA sequence: TGCGCCAGCAGCTTGGGTACCGGTCGGAATGAGCAGTTCTTC. Its protein product is CASSLGTGRNEQFF.

V gene TRBV16 combines with J gene TRBJ1-4, with D maybe TRBD1 (5 bases). V lost 3 bases and J 8 bases, leaving 13 bases between the germline ends. The germline CDR1 and CDR2 sequences are KGHSY and FQNENV. The CDR3 is 14 residues long. The CDR3 here is CASSQGQGGEKLFF. The CDR3 DNA reads TGTGCCAGCAGCCAGGGCCAGGGCGGCGAAAAACTGTTTTTT.

The V call is TRBV12-3 or TRBV12-4, the J call TRBJ1-2; 7 bases agree with TRBD1. With 6 bases clipped from V and 0 bases from J, the junction kept 16 bases outside the gene matches. The CDR3 is 18 residues long. CDR3 region: CASSIGTVRVVPNYGYTF. The DNA for the CDR3 is TGTGCCAGCAGCATCGGGACAGTTCGAGTGGTGCCTAACTATGGCTACACCTTC.

This clonotype was counted between two and nine times. The gene calls are TRBV20-1 and TRBJ1-4; D is uncertain. V was cut by 6 bases and J by 6 bases, with 17 bases left in between. Germline CDR1 and CDR2: DFQATT and SNEGSKA (reference sequence). The CDR3 sequence is 14 residues long. CDR3 nucleotides: TGCAGTGCCCACGGACTACCTGGGGATGAAAAACTGTTTTTT. Its protein is CSAHGLPGDEKLFF.

This clonotype was seen a few times. The chain links TRBV19 to TRBJ1-2; 7 bases fit TRBD1. CDR1 is LNHDA, CDR2 SQIVND, per germline (reference sequence). This CDR3 contains 14 residues. The J segment lost 5 bases and the V segment lost 3 bases, leaving 6 bases of the junction unmatched. DNA for the CDR3: TGTGCCAGTAGTATTGGGACAGCGATTTATGGCTACACCTTC. This sequence encodes CASSIGTAIYGYTF.

This clonotype was observed many times. The V call is TRBV28, the J call TRBJ2-1; D is tentatively TRBD1 or TRBD2 (5 bases each). The CDR3 spans 12 residues. V lost 7 bases, J lost 7 bases, and 11 bases lay in between. Germline V gene sequence: CDR1 MDHEN, CDR2 SYDVKM. CDR3 in DNA: TGTGCCAGCATCACGAGGGGTAATGAGCAGTTCTTC. Its translation: CASITRGNEQFF.

This clonotype was seen at least ten times. The rearrangement links TRBV3-1 to TRBJ1-1; perhaps TRBD1 as D (5 bases). Germline CDR1 reads LGHDT; CDR2 reads YNNKEL (reference sequence). The CDR3 spans 15 residues. V was shortened by 6 bases and J by 4 bases, with 18 bases between the two germline ends. The chain's CDR3 is CASSQNLPGTTEAFF. In DNA, the CDR3 is TGTGCCAGCAGTCAGAACCTTCCAGGGACCACTGAAGCTTTCTTT.